A selection of T cell receptor beta chains follows, all from one sample in a study of Ad26.COV2.S vaccination and SARS-CoV-2 variants. Produced via immunoSEQ multiplex PCR; TCRdb's table is partial and in-frame only. The table shows roughly 380,000 clones, with roughly 81% occurring only once. This specimen was peripheral blood, taken in a trial of Ad26.COV2.S vaccine versus placebo. These receptors all stem from a person aged 18-65 years who received the Ad26.COV2.S COVID-19 vaccine or a placebo. Each CDR3 is given with its conserved first and last residue. Each record gives: V gene, J gene, CDR3 protein.

TRBV28,TRBJ2-7,CATGARTGREQYF
TRBV19,TRBJ1-1,CASSNRDRGQSEAFF
TRBV15,TRBJ2-1,CATRTVLDYYNEQFF
TRBV6-5,TRBJ1-2,CASSYYETGGDYGYTF
TRBV12-3/TRBV12-4,TRBJ2-3,CASSWVGGDTQYF
TRBV27,TRBJ2-7,CASSLRGYYEQYF
TRBV30,TRBJ1-1,CAWTTGTEAFF
TRBV3-1/TRBV3-2,TRBJ2-2,CASSQVDGELFF
TRBV2,TRBJ2-5,CASSVIAGVALHF
TRBV11-3,TRBJ2-3,CASSAGLAGTPDTQYF
TRBV7-2,TRBJ2-7,CASSLGGRGVYEQYF
TRBV18,TRBJ2-5,CASSRPRGQGETQYF
TRBV7-2,TRBJ2-3,CASSLGRYLSTDTQYF
TRBV5-4,TRBJ2-1,CASSRGDYNEQFF
TRBV28,TRBJ2-7,CASSFPGSPYEQYF
TRBV19,TRBJ1-1,CASSIRSGASEAFF
TRBV19,TRBJ2-1,CASSIDRGIEQFF
TRBV24-1,TRBJ1-1,CATSDAGTGLYGTEAFF
TRBV7-6,TRBJ1-2,CASSRRTGDYGYTF
TRBV11-3,TRBJ2-7,CASSLRGRGPYEQYF
TRBV28,TRBJ1-6,CASSLNSPLHF
TRBV6-5,TRBJ2-5,CASSLPGATSQETQYF
TRBV7-2,TRBJ2-3,CASSTGLTTDTQYF
TRBV30,TRBJ2-1,CAWTSGGAREQFF
TRBV3-1/TRBV3-2,TRBJ2-1,CASSQVSWVPRENEQFF
TRBV29-1,TRBJ2-7,CSVEDEMHYEQYF
TRBV5-5,TRBJ1-1,CASSLLIDVYTEAFF
TRBV29-1,TRBJ2-5,CSVDPGTQETQYF
TRBV5-1,TRBJ2-2,CASSLKTSGVTGELFF
TRBV29-1,TRBJ1-2,CSVVSGHLNYGYTF
TRBV3-1/TRBV3-2,TRBJ2-5,CASSRRSAGSGETQYF
TRBV2,TRBJ2-7,CASRMTSGGYEQYF
TRBV7-2,TRBJ1-5,CASGAQGINQPQHF
TRBV10-3,TRBJ1-2,CAISTEGGPDF
TRBV7-2,TRBJ2-3,CASSGQTGSAGTQYF
TRBV13,TRBJ2-1,CASSLGGNEQFF
TRBV9,TRBJ1-2,CASSVAREGYNYGYTF
TRBV5-4,TRBJ2-1,CASRESVGSYNEQFF
TRBV6-5,TRBJ2-7,CASNPQGTGPYEQYF
TRBV18,TRBJ1-1,CASSEGRDTEAFF
TRBV28,TRBJ2-1,CASTPTPGTNLRSYNEQFF
TRBV7-2,TRBJ2-3,CASSLETRIHTQYF
TRBV2,TRBJ2-1,CASSGASGEKGEQFF
TRBV30,TRBJ1-4,CAWSLALRGHNEKLFF
TRBV9,TRBJ1-1,CASSSALVLPGQNTEAFF
TRBV5-1,TRBJ2-3,CASSGARTDTQYF
TRBV15,TRBJ1-2,CATSREAVSVWGYTF
TRBV4-3,TRBJ2-3,CASSQGLSTDTQYF
TRBV21-1,TRBJ2-7,CARLRTGSSSSYEQYF
TRBV4-3,TRBJ1-2,CASSQTIRDRENYGYTF
TRBV20-1,TRBJ1-5,CSASGDRGQDQPQHF
TRBV9,TRBJ2-3,CASSVISGTIRPTDTQYF
TRBV29-1,TRBJ1-3,CSVGTGTGNTIYF
TRBV30,TRBJ2-7,CAWTPTGTGESYEQYF
TRBV15,TRBJ2-5,CATSTNLAGVVQETQYF